The 27 T cell receptor beta chains reported below all come from one sample, sequenced in a study of T cell repertoires in cytomegalovirus infection. TCRdb ran MiXCR on the reads and lists one entry per CDR3 protein. The sample includes about 490,000 distinct CDR3 sequences, about 10% seen only once; the top ten take 10%. Material: PBMCs. The receptors were gathered from a human donor in good health (CMV status not recorded). Some clones in this sample may be carry-over from other donors' samples.

This clonotype was observed at least ten times. The rearrangement links TRBV12-3 or TRBV12-4 to TRBJ1-1; D gene ambiguous. This CDR3 has 16 residues. V dropped 2 bases and J dropped 7 bases, with 20 bases sitting between them. CDR3: CASSLKGSSPGLEAFF. The CDR3 DNA follows: TGTGCCAGCAGTTTAAAGGGCAGCTCACCTGGTCTTGAAGCTTTCTTT.

This clonotype was seen ten or more times. V is TRBV7-3 and J is TRBJ2-3; weak D call: TRBD1 (6 bases). The V gene lost 2 bases and the J gene lost 9 bases, with 12 bases spanning the gap. The germline gives CDR1 SGHTA, CDR2 FQGTGA. The CDR3 is 13 amino acids. CDR3 residues: CASSLYQGRTQYF. In DNA, the CDR3 is TGTGCCAGCAGCTTATACCAGGGGCGGACGCAGTATTTT.

This clonotype was seen a handful of times. J is TRBJ2-5 and V is TRBV18, with D uncertain. Germline CDR1 and CDR2: KGHSH and LQKENI. Deletions cut 5 bases from V and 3 bases from J, with 7 bases between. CDR3 size: 12 residues. The CDR3 loop reads CASSRNKETQYF. In nucleotides, the CDR3 is TGTGCCAGCTCAAGGAATAAAGAGACCCAGTACTTC. Full variable domain (missing parts from reference TRBV18 and TRBJ2-5): NAGVMQNPRHLVRRRGQEARLRCSPMKGHSHVYWYRQLPEEGLKFMVYLQKENIIDESGMPKERFSAEFPKEGPSILRIQQVVRGDSAAYFCASSRNKETQYFGPGTRLLVL.

This clonotype was observed a handful of times. CDR3 in amino acids: CASNRGRDNYGYTF. Written as DNA, the CDR3 is TGTGCCAGCAACCGGGGGCGGGACAACTATGGCTACACCTTC. The rearrangement uses TRBV6-6 and TRBJ1-2; tentatively, D is TRBD1 (6 bases). The germline gives CDR1 MNHNY, CDR2 SVGAGI (reference sequence). The CDR3 consists of 14 residues. Trimming pared 7 bases from V and 2 bases from J, leaving 14 bases between.

There are many counts of this clonotype. The J gene is TRBJ1-1, the V gene TRBV19; D call uncertain. This CDR3 has 14 amino acids. The germline V gene has CDR1 LNHDA and CDR2 SQIVND (reference sequence). With 4 bases removed from V and 3 bases from J, the gap between germline ends came to 12 bases. Here the CDR3 reads CASSTLDGYTEAFF. The CDR3 DNA sequence: TGTGCCAGTAGTACCCTGGACGGCTACACTGAAGCTTTCTTT.

This clonotype was seen a handful of times. This chain uses TRBV20-1 with TRBJ2-1, with 9 bases lining up with TRBD2. CDR1 and CDR2 (germline): DFQATT, SNEGSKA (reference sequence). The CDR3 covers 15 residues. V was pared by 1 base and J by 7 bases, with 8 bases of the junction left unmatched. CDR3 sequence (DNA): TGCAGTGCTAGAGTCCCGGGACTAGCAGGTAATGAGCAGTTCTTC. Translated, it gives CSARVPGLAGNEQFF.

A few counts support this clonotype. This chain links TRBV7-9 with TRBJ2-3; 10 bases match TRBD2. The CDR3 length is 15 residues. With 5 bases clipped from V and 2 bases from J, the junction kept 4 bases outside the gene matches. Germline loops: CDR1 SEHNR, CDR2 FQNEAQ (reference sequence). As DNA, the CDR3 is TGTGCCAGCAGCCCGGGACTAGCGTACACAGATACGCAGTATTTT. This codes for CASSPGLAYTDTQYF.

J is TRBJ2-3 and V is TRBV12-3 or TRBV12-4, with 14 bases matching TRBD2. The CDR3 is 17 amino acids. Losses at the gene ends were 6 bases for V and 1 base for J; bases not matched to a gene: 6. CDR3: CASSRGTSGRRTDTQYF. DNA for the CDR3: TGTGCCAGCAGCCGCGGGACTAGCGGGAGACGCACAGATACGCAGTATTTT.

This clonotype was counted many times. The V call is TRBV27, the J call TRBJ2-7; 15 bases fit TRBD2. This CDR3 has 16 amino acids. Germline V CDR1 and CDR2: MNHEY, SMNVEV (reference sequence). The junction had 4 bases not matched to a gene; V was cut back by 5 bases and J by 2 bases. In nucleotides, the CDR3 is TGTGCCAGCAGTATAGGACTAGCGGGAGGGCCCTACGAGCAGTACTTC. Its translation: CASSIGLAGGPYEQYF.

In this sample, this clonotype turned up many times. J is TRBJ1-4 and V is TRBV7-8; D is ambiguous. The CDR3 spans 18 residues. The ends were cut back, 0 bases at V and 0 bases at J, with 14 bases in the middle. The germline V gene encodes CDR1 SGHVS and CDR2 FQNEAQ. This CDR3 reads CASSLARLRRATNEKLFF. The DNA for the CDR3 is TGTGCCAGCAGCTTAGCTCGACTCCGGCGGGCAACTAATGAAAAACTGTTTTTT.

This clonotype was counted between two and nine times. The chain recombines TRBV20-1 with TRBJ2-1; D tentatively fits TRBD1 or TRBD2 (6 bases each). Germline V gene sequence: CDR1 DFQATT, CDR2 SNEGSKA (reference sequence). The V end lost 5 bases, the J end lost 4 bases, and 18 bases lay between the germline ends. CDR3 length equals 15 residues. The CDR3 reads CSAENRRGAYNEQFF. The DNA for the CDR3 is TGCAGTGCTGAGAATAGGAGGGGGGCGTACAATGAGCAGTTCTTC.

J is TRBJ2-5 and V is TRBV2, with 13 bases lining up with TRBD2. V dropped 6 bases and J dropped 4; count of bases not matched to a gene: 5. In germline, CDR1 is SNHLY, CDR2 FYNNEI. CDR3 length equals 15 residues. The DNA of the CDR3 is TGTGCCAGCAGCGGACTAGCGGGAGAGGTAGAGACCCAGTACTTC. Translating gives CASSGLAGEVETQYF.

This chain uses TRBV10-3 with TRBJ1-2, with D unresolved. V was pared by 3 bases and J by 4 bases, with 6 bases between. Per the germline V gene, CDR1 is ENHRY and CDR2 is SYGVKD. The CDR3 extends over 12 amino acids. CDR3 bases: TGTGCCATCAGTGACTCAGGCTATGGCTACACCTTC. Translation gives CAISDSGYGYTF.

This clonotype was seen more than once but under ten times. J is TRBJ2-5 and V is TRBV20-1; D gene ambiguous. The germline V gene encodes CDR1 DFQATT and CDR2 SNEGSKA (reference sequence). V was trimmed by 8 bases and J by 0 bases, leaving 7 bases between them. CDR3 length equals 11 residues. CDR3 loop: CSPENQETQYF. CDR3 sequence (DNA): TGCAGTCCGGAGAACCAAGAGACCCAGTACTTC.

This clonotype was counted ten times or more. The chain couples TRBV12-3 or TRBV12-4 to TRBJ1-1; D unclear. V lost 6 bases and J lost 1, with 15 bases in between. The CDR3 sequence is 15 residues long. CDR3 in amino acids: CASSPPGGRNTEAFF. In nucleotides, the CDR3 is TGTGCCAGCAGCCCCCCCGGCGGGAGGAACACTGAAGCTTTCTTT.

This clonotype was recorded at least ten times. The rearrangement uses TRBV7-2 and TRBJ2-3; 15 bases are a match to TRBD2. This CDR3 is 15 amino acids long. V lost 5 bases to trimming and J lost 5 bases; unmatched junction nucleotides: 2. The germline CDR1 and CDR2 sequences are SGHTA and FQGNSA. The DNA of the CDR3 is TGTGCCAGCAGCCCGGGACTAGCGGGAGGAGATACGCAGTATTTT. Its translation is CASSPGLAGGDTQYF.

This clonotype was seen repeatedly, ten times or more. The chain recombines TRBV7-3 with TRBJ1-6; TRBD1 aligns across 9 bases. Germline loops: CDR1 SGHTA, CDR2 FQGTGA. The CDR3 has 14 amino acids. The V gene end was trimmed by 5 bases and the J gene end by 13 bases; junction bases not matched to a gene: 9. DNA for the CDR3: TGTGCCAGCAGCCCGGGACAGGGCTCTTGGCCCCTCCACTTT. Translating gives CASSPGQGSWPLHF.

The chain recombines TRBV3-1 with TRBJ1-2; 7 nucleotides align to TRBD1. The CDR3 sequence is 15 residues long. The V gene end was trimmed by 1 base and the J gene end by 4 bases; junction bases not matched to a gene: 6. Germline CDR1 is LGHDT and CDR2 is YNNKEL (reference sequence). The CDR3 region is CASSQGNRGTYGYTF. The CDR3 DNA reads as TGTGCCAGCAGCCAAGGAAACAGGGGTACCTATGGCTACACCTTC.

The chain recombines TRBV20-1 with TRBJ1-4; TRBD1 matches at 9 bases. Trimming removed 5 bases from V and 14 bases from J; junction bases left unmatched: 12. Germline CDR1 DFQATT, CDR2 SNEGSKA (reference sequence). The CDR3 loop spans 13 amino acids. The CDR3 region is CSAVGQGPLVLFF. Written as DNA, the CDR3 is TGCAGTGCTGTCGGACAGGGGCCTCTTGTGCTGTTTTTT.

The chain links TRBV7-2 to TRBJ1-5; D remains unclear. The CDR3 is made up of 12 amino acids. Germline V gives CDR1 SGHTA, CDR2 FQGNSA. The V gene lost 5 bases and the J gene lost 7 bases, with 9 bases spanning the gap. DNA of the CDR3: TGTGCCAGCAGCCCCACGGAGCAGCCCCAGCATTTT. Translating gives CASSPTEQPQHF.

The chain has TRBV3-1 and TRBJ1-2, with unresolved D. Germline V gives CDR1 LGHDT, CDR2 YNNKEL (reference sequence). V shed 0 bases and J shed 6 bases, with 11 bases lying between them. The CDR3 is made up of 14 amino acids. The CDR3 protein is CASSQDDGFDGYTF. CDR3 in DNA: TGTGCCAGCAGCCAAGATGACGGGTTTGATGGCTACACCTTC.

The CDR3 DNA is TGCGCCAGCAGCTTGACTAGGGGGCACCTTACCAACAATGAGCAGTTCTTC. Translating it yields CASSLTRGHLTNNEQFF. The chain is built from TRBV5-1 and TRBJ2-1, with TRBD1 matching over 7 bases. The CDR3 covers 17 residues. V shed 1 base and J 5 bases; nucleotides not matched to a gene: 12. Germline V gene lookup returns CDR1 SGHRS and CDR2 YFSETQ.

This clonotype came up many times. The gene calls are TRBV6-1 and TRBJ2-2; the D is unclear. Germline loops: CDR1 MNHNS, CDR2 SASEGT. V gave up 1 base and J gave up 3 bases, with 9 bases separating them. This CDR3 comprises 15 residues. CDR3 DNA sequence: TGTGCCAGCAGTGAAGGGGGATGGGACACCGGGGAGCTGTTTTTT. Translation gives CASSEGGWDTGELFF.

This clonotype came up many times. The chain is built from TRBV7-6 and TRBJ1-2; D is perhaps TRBD1 (5 bases). The ends were cut back, 4 bases at V and 6 bases at J, with 15 bases in the middle. The CDR3 is made up of 14 amino acids. Germline V gene sequence: CDR1 SGHVS, CDR2 FNYEAQ. For the CDR3, the DNA is TGTGCCAGCAGCTCCCGGGGGGACCCGGATGGCTACACCTTC. This sequence encodes CASSSRGDPDGYTF. The variable domain in full, completed from reference TRBV7-6 and TRBJ1-2, reads GAGVSQSPRYKVTKRGQDVALRCDPISGHVSLYWYRQALGQGPEFLTYFNYEAQQDKSGLPNDRFSAERPEGSISTLTIQRTEQRDSAMYRCASSSRGDPDGYTFGSGTRLTVV.

Notes on this clonotype: This CDR3 is missing its conserved last phenylalanine or tryptophan, likely due to a read error. The chain joins TRBV6-4 to TRBJ1-5, with 8 bases matching TRBD1. Germline V lookup: CDR1 MRHNA, CDR2 SNTAGT. V lost 10 bases, J lost 6 bases, and 8 bases stayed unmatched. CDR3 length equals 13 residues. CDR3 loop: CATPPDRAQPQHS. CDR3 bases: TGTGCCACCCCGCCGGACAGGGCTCAGCCCCAGCATTCT.

This clonotype was seen a handful of times. The CDR3 nucleotides read TGTGCCAGCAGCCATCAGAAAGTTCGCCTCCTGGGAGAGCAGTACTTC. Its protein product is CASSHQKVRLLGEQYF. The V call is TRBV11-1, the J call TRBJ2-7; the D is unclear. The germline gives CDR1 SGHAT, CDR2 FQDESV (reference sequence). This CDR3 is 16 amino acids long. V dropped 5 bases and J dropped 7 bases, with 24 bases sitting between them.

This clonotype occurred many times. V is TRBV6-1 and J is TRBJ2-7; D may correspond to TRBD1 or TRBD2 (5 bases each). The CDR3 runs to 12 residues. V was pared by 4 bases and J by 6 bases, with 10 bases between. Germline V CDR1 and CDR2: MNHNS, SASEGT. The CDR3: CASSVGELEQYF. In nucleotides, the CDR3 is TGTGCCAGCAGTGTAGGGGAGCTCGAGCAGTACTTC.